The present T cell receptor beta chain was sequenced within a study of beta chain features in type 1 diabetes (dated by TCRdb to 2017 to 2018). Background for the entire study: No differences in mean age, gender distribution, total cell number or subset yield were found between patients and healthy donors. The study compared TCRB repertoires of sorted circulating CD4+ T cell subsets between recently diagnosed type 1 diabetes patients and matched healthy donors. Naive and central memory subsets were obtained from all 30 or so donors, but regulatory and stem cell-like memory subsets were isolated from only 8 patients and about 8 healthy donors. Across all samples, approximately 100 million sorted cells were examined, and cell number per subset correlated strongly with RNA yield. Study-level results and caveats: Only small numbers of individuals were included in the HLA sub-analyses, which left unresolved whether HLA type had any influence on TCRB rearrangement. The naive, central memory and regulatory TCRB repertoires appeared to resemble one another more closely among patients than among healthy donors. Fewer insertions and more nucleotide deletions at VDJ recombination sites were observed in patients with type 1 diabetes, implying thymic rearrangement abnormalities. PCR might favor shorter templates, but patient and control samples were amplified and corrected together, so any skew would affect both groups equally. In all four CD4+ subsets, TCRB CDR3 length was moderately but significantly shorter in type 1 diabetes patients. Because cDNA was sequenced instead of genomic DNA, highly expressing activated cells could be over-represented, though the groups showed no difference in activation or CD3 levels.

The CDR3 covers 15 residues, taking in both the cysteine and the phenylalanine. Only the CDR3 part of the read is kept: 45 bases, read in frame from the first base. Each donor gave one peripheral blood draw, averaging approximately 110 mL, which was collected into heparinised tubes. A BD FACSAria II and a panel including CD45RO, CCR7, CD25, CD127, CD95 and CD27 were used to sort naive, central memory, regulatory and stem cell-like memory CD4+ T cells. Purity was above 95% for every sorted population. Right away, PBMCs were isolated by Lymphoprep density gradient centrifugation and were stained directly, with no culture step. So that batch effects would be minimized, each experiment stained and sorted samples in pairs, pairing one healthy donor with one patient. This clone occurred a few times. Its antigen remains undetermined. No much larger clonotype is one base removed from it; base qualities were not supplied.

The entire isolated RNA was reverse transcribed using the High Capacity cDNA Reverse Transcription Kit, and thus expressed TCRB transcripts were sequenced. Deep immunoSEQ sequencing was applied to naive, central memory and regulatory T cell samples, giving an average of about 3.4 million total reads per sample. Sorted cells were lysed in RLT buffer, and RNA was extracted using DNase-treated RNeasy Micro or Mini kits according to cell number. To prevent cross-contamination, every cell subset was processed on its own, while patient and healthy donor samples were processed together. The immunoSEQ multiplex PCR was used to amplify TCRB sequences from cDNA, generating 87-bp fragments that spanned the CDR3 region. Sequencing of the amplicons was performed on the Illumina HiSeq platform. The source study handled its data this way. PCR bias was corrected computationally using synthetic template baselines, and reads within Hamming distance 2 were collapsed, with unmergeable singletons discarded. Reads were aligned against IMGT so that V, D and J genes, CDR3 length and insertions or deletions at six rearrangement sites could be assigned. Within each subset, clonotype counts were normalized to sorted cell number, after which true diversity and Gini coefficients were computed with the tcR R package. Repertoire sharing was quantified using the overlap coefficient calculated on TCRB nucleotide sequences. Out-of-frame TCRB sequences from naive cells were analyzed to stand in for the pre-selection repertoire. Sourced from immuneACCESS, this table was stored by TCRdb with only in-frame sequences that have V and J called. A share of the clones is absent; for the studies checked, an unresolved V gene accounts for under half, and the remainder has no known explanation. That table is the source of V, J and clone size, and D and trimming were worked out from the DNA. For this sample there are about 250,000 clones; roughly a tenth appear just once. The biggest ten clones account for roughly 0.017% of the sample.

The sequenced sample consisted of naive CD4+ T cells from blood. Per the publication, the cell subset or site label means: true naive CD4+ T cells. This TCR came from a man under 40 with type 1 diabetes. This chain is built from TRBV21-1 and TRBJ2-3; the table calls TRBD1, which could not be checked here. TRBV21-1 is given as a pseudogene. The CDR3 reads CASSARQTSTDTQYF. The DNA sequence follows: TGTGCCAGCAGCGCCCGACAGACTAGCACAGATACGCAGTATTTT.